This entry describes one T cell receptor beta chain. Its cognate antigen is unknown. A second PCR of about 7 to 12 cycles used a sample-barcoded 5' primer and a J-beta primer mix. From the 5' RACE reads, TCRdb called clonotypes with MiXCR, one entry per CDR3 protein. The sample lists 1.5 million to 2 million distinct CDR3 sequences; roughly 27% were seen once. The germline V gene has CDR1 MNHEY and CDR2 SVGAGI. CDR3 length: 14 amino acids. The J segment lost 4 bases and the V segment lost 7 bases, leaving 6 bases of the junction unmatched. The entry originates in a study of blood T cells in healthy people across ages. General study findings and limits: In older individuals, TCR beta diversity per million T cells was lower, falling roughly linearly with age.

Every sample had a minimum of 6 million PBMCs isolated. What was sequenced was blood. The genes are TRBV6-5 and TRBJ2-3; the match to TRBD2 covers 9 bases. This TCR derives from a woman aged 25-40 years in good health. As DNA, the CDR3 is TGTGCCAGCAAGTTTAGCGGGGGCCCAGATACGCAGTATTTT. Its translation: CASKFSGGPDTQYF.